The 26 T cell receptor beta chains below come from one sample, sequenced in a study of blood T cells in healthy people across ages. With a J-beta primer mix and a sample-barcoded 5' primer, a second PCR ran 7 to 11 cycles. TCRdb re-called the 5' RACE reads through MiXCR, storing one row per CDR3 protein. The profile shows 550,000 to 650,000 distinct CDR3 sequences, roughly a quarter of them singletons. These data also formed part of another study, on T cells of mothers and their children.

The source material was blood. The receptor source for this set is a boy aged 2 to 10 in good health.

This clonotype was detected only a few times. The chain has TRBV6-5 and TRBJ2-3, with TRBD2 as a possible D gene (6 bases). The CDR3 length is 13 residues. V was shortened by 3 bases and J by 6 bases, with 10 bases between the two germline ends. Germline CDR1 is MNHEY and CDR2 is SVGAGI. The CDR3 loop reads CASSYLEGDTQYF. The DNA of the CDR3 is TGTGCCAGCAGTTATTTGGAGGGTGATACGCAGTATTTT.

There are a few counts of this clonotype. The chain employs TRBV4-3 and TRBJ1-4; weak D call: TRBD1 (5 bases). The CDR3 loop spans 15 amino acids. The V end was cut by 1 base, the J end by 8 bases, with 14 bases between. CDR1 is LGHNA and CDR2 is YSLEER in the germline V gene. As DNA, the CDR3 is TGCGCCAGCAGCCAAGCGGGGCCCCTCAAGGAAAAACTGTTTTTT. This codes for CASSQAGPLKEKLFF.

This clonotype came up a few times. The rearrangement links TRBV7-9 to TRBJ2-7; weak D call: TRBD2 (5 bases). The CDR3 extends over 15 amino acids. Germline CDR1 is SEHNR and CDR2 is FQNEAQ (reference sequence). V dropped 5 bases and J dropped 3 bases, with 17 bases sitting between them. The CDR3 spells CASSGKAVRYYEQYF. CDR3 nucleotides: TGTGCCAGCAGCGGAAAAGCGGTACGGTACTACGAGCAGTACTTC.

The chain is built from TRBV6-1 and TRBJ1-5; D ambiguous. The CDR3 extends over 15 amino acids. CDR1 and CDR2 from the germline V gene are MNHNS and SASEGT. Trimming removed 2 bases from V and 5 bases from J, with 13 bases in between. The CDR3 region is CASSEFNRRDQPQHF. CDR3 coding DNA: TGTGCCAGCAGTGAATTTAACCGCCGGGATCAGCCCCAGCATTTT.

The chain recombines TRBV5-5 with TRBJ1-5; 8 bases agree with TRBD1. The CDR3 loop spans 15 amino acids. Germline-derived CDR1 and CDR2 are SGHKS and YYEKEE (reference sequence). V dropped 4 bases and J dropped 6; count of bases not matched to a gene: 9. The CDR3 region has the DNA TGTGCCAGCAGCCAGGGTACGGGACAGGCTCAGCCCCAGCATTTT. Residues: CASSQGTGQAQPQHF.

The chain combines TRBV27 with TRBJ1-1; D not certain. CDR3 length: 12 amino acids. In germline, CDR1 is MNHEY, CDR2 SMNVEV (reference sequence). Trimming took off 2 bases at V and 8 bases at J, with 9 bases between the two ends. This chain's CDR3 is CASSLDGFEAFF. CDR3 nucleotides: TGTGCCAGCAGTTTAGACGGTTTCGAAGCTTTCTTT.

This clonotype was counted many times. The genes are TRBV3-1 and TRBJ2-7; TRBD1 matches 8 bases. CDR3 length: 16 amino acids. After removal of 3 bases from V and 5 bases from J, the junction contained 12 bases not matched to a gene. CDR1 is LGHDT, CDR2 YNNKEL, per germline (reference sequence). The CDR3 is CASSHFLGTGKNEQYF. DNA of the CDR3: TGTGCCAGCAGCCATTTTCTTGGGACAGGAAAGAACGAGCAGTACTTC.

The CDR3 DNA reads TGCAGCGTTGAAGAAGTAGCGGGGTCTGACACCGGGGAGCTGTTTTTT. Translated, it gives CSVEEVAGSDTGELFF. This chain joins TRBV29-1 and TRBJ2-2; 8 bases agree with TRBD2. Looked up from germline, CDR1 is SQVTM and CDR2 is ANQGSEA. The CDR3 is 16 amino acids. Trimming cost V 0 bases and J 3 bases; bases outside gene matches: 6.

To note about this clonotype: At one of its ends the junction is not consistent with the germline gene, which may arise from a read error. The rearrangement links TRBV6-2 or TRBV6-3 to TRBJ2-5; 8 bases align to TRBD2. This CDR3 has 16 amino acids. The germline gives CDR1 MNHEY, CDR2 SVGEGT. CDR3 in DNA: TGTGCCAGCAGTTACACAGGGACTAGTCGCTTTAATACTGGGTTCTTC. Protein product: CASSYTGTSRFNTGFF.

This clonotype was seen a handful of times. The chain is built from TRBV4-2 and TRBJ2-3, with D possibly being TRBD2 (6 bases). The CDR3 covers 16 residues. Looked up from germline, CDR1 is LGHNA and CDR2 is YNFKEQ. Trimming took off 3 bases at V and 3 bases at J, with 16 bases between the two ends. The CDR3 nucleotides are TGTGCCAGCAGCCATGATACGGGAGAGAGGACAGATACGCAGTATTTT. The encoded protein is CASSHDTGERTDTQYF.

Regarding this clonotype: The junction shows a germline mismatch at one end, possibly a read error. V is TRBV3-1 and J is TRBJ1-6; D is undetermined. The CDR3 contains 15 residues. CDR1 is LGHDT, CDR2 YNNKEL, per germline (reference sequence). This CDR3 reads CASSHGEIYNSPLHF. CDR3 nucleotide sequence: TGTGCCAGTAGCCATGGGGAAATCTATAATTCACCCCTCCACTTT. The variable domain in full, with the rest retrieved from reference TRBV3-1 and TRBJ1-6, is DTAVSQTPKYLVTQMGNDKSIKCEQNLGHDTMYWYKQDSKKFLKIMFSYNNKELIINETVPNRFSPKSPDKAHLNLHINSLELGDSAVYFCASSHGEIYNSPLHFGNGTRLTVT.

In its sample, this clonotype was seen a few times. CDR3 coding DNA: TGTGCCAGCAGCTTAGTAGTGACGGGCGGCGAGCAGTTCTTC. It encodes CASSLVVTGGEQFF. This rearrangement joins TRBV7-9 to TRBJ2-1; D is uncertain. Trimming pared 1 base from V and 10 bases from J, leaving 14 bases between. CDR1 and CDR2 (germline): SEHNR, FQNEAQ (reference sequence). This CDR3 has 14 residues.

CDR3 in DNA: TGTGCCAGCAGTTTGTCAGGTCAGGGACCCTACGAGCAGTACTTC. Its translation: CASSLSGQGPYEQYF. V is TRBV12-3 or TRBV12-4 and J is TRBJ2-7; D is possibly TRBD1 or TRBD2 (5 bases each). Trimming pared 3 bases from V and 2 bases from J, leaving 14 bases between. The CDR3 loop spans 15 amino acids.

This clonotype occurred a few times. The V call is TRBV7-9, the J call TRBJ1-1; TRBD1 might be the D (5 bases). Trimming cost V 2 bases and J 3 bases, with 19 bases left between them. The CDR3 runs to 17 residues. From germline, CDR1 is SEHNR and CDR2 FQNEAQ (reference sequence). As DNA, the CDR3 is TGTGCCAGCAGCTTATCTACGGGGGTAGAGAAGGACACTGAAGCTTTCTTT. Translated: CASSLSTGVEKDTEAFF.

This clonotype was found a few times. The J gene is TRBJ2-5, the V gene TRBV5-1; D perhaps matches TRBD1 (6 bases). The J call may be incorrect, as the DNA end agrees better with TRBJ2-7. The CDR3 consists of 14 residues. Per germline, CDR1 SGHRS and CDR2 YFSETQ. This CDR3 is CASSWDTAGYEQYF. The CDR3 DNA follows: TGCGCCAGCAGCTGGGACACCGCGGGCTACGAGCAGTACTTC.

This clonotype came up a few times. The DNA of the CDR3 is TGCGCCAGCAGCTTGAAGGCGGCCCCCTACGAGCAGTACTTC. Encoded protein: CASSLKAAPYEQYF. The V gene is TRBV5-1, the J gene TRBJ2-5; D unresolved. The closer fit of TRBJ2-7 to the DNA end suggests the J call may be wrong. Germline V gives CDR1 SGHRS, CDR2 YFSETQ. This CDR3 region has 14 residues.

Regarding this clonotype: The junction and the germline gene differ at one end; a read error may be behind it. The chain carries TRBV20-1 and TRBJ2-3; 9 bases line up with TRBD2. Germline CDR1 and CDR2: DFQATT and SNEGSKA (reference sequence). The CDR3 runs to 13 residues. CDR3 loop: CGARAGGGDTQYF. CDR3 nucleotide sequence: TGCGGTGCTAGAGCGGGAGGAGGAGATACGCAGTATTTT.

The chain recombines TRBV19 with TRBJ2-5, with D tentatively TRBD2 (6 bases). Germline V gives CDR1 LNHDA, CDR2 SQIVND (reference sequence). Trimming took off 11 bases at V and 1 base at J, with 17 bases between the two ends. This CDR3 spans 14 amino acids. The CDR3: CAARGGSGQETQYF. The CDR3 region has the DNA TGTGCCGCGCGGGGTGGGTCAGGCCAAGAGACCCAGTACTTC.

This chain joins TRBV6-2 or TRBV6-3 and TRBJ1-4; no reliable D call. Per germline, CDR1 MNHEY and CDR2 SVGEGT. V lost 5 bases to trimming and J lost 0 bases, with 13 bases between them. The CDR3 has 16 amino acids. The CDR3 DNA reads as TGTGCCAGCAGTATACCTTCGACGTCAACTAATGAAAAACTGTTTTTT. This translates into CASSIPSTSTNEKLFF.

This clonotype has a handful of counts. The DNA is left out, because the CDR3 cannot be placed on it with certainty; the CDR3 is given as TCRdb lists it. The V and J genes are TRBV29-1 and TRBJ2-1; TRBD1 was called by the table and not checked on the DNA. CDR1 and CDR2 (germline): SQVTM, ANQGSEA. Termini included, the CDR3 measures 16 amino acids. CDR3 in amino acids: CSVGSGTGSPPIQSFF.

The rearrangement joins TRBV2 to TRBJ1-2; TRBD1 aligns across 7 bases. The CDR3 sequence is 11 residues long. Germline assignment: CDR1 SNHLY and CDR2 FYNNEI. V trimming: 3 bases; J trimming: 10 bases; junction bases outside the gene matches: 2. CDR3 residues: CASSDTGAYTF. CDR3 in DNA: TGTGCCAGCAGTGATACAGGGGCCTACACCTTC. Complete variable domain (other parts from reference TRBV2 and TRBJ1-2): EPEVTQTPSHQVTQMGQEVILRCVPISNHLYFYWYRQILGQKVEFLVSFYNNEISEKSEIFDDQFSVERPDGSNFTLKIRSTKLEDSAMYFCASSDTGAYTFGSGTRLTVV.

V gene TRBV2 combines with J gene TRBJ1-2; D is perhaps TRBD1 (6 bases). Trimming removed 2 bases at V and 4 bases at J, with 11 bases between. The V gene's germline CDR1 is SNHLY and CDR2 FYNNEI. This CDR3 contains 14 residues. CDR3 nucleotides: TGTGCCAGCAGTGAATCCAGGGGATTCTATGGCTACACCTTC. This encodes CASSESRGFYGYTF.

The V and J genes are TRBV12-3 or TRBV12-4 and TRBJ2-5; D is undetermined. The J call is uncertain, as TRBJ2-1 better fits the DNA end. There are 15 residues in the CDR3. The CDR3 bases are TGTGCCAGCAGTTTAGTAGTCCCAGGCGTCAATGAGCAGTTCTTC. Protein: CASSLVVPGVNEQFF.

The chain has TRBV12-3 or TRBV12-4 and TRBJ1-5; no clear D gene. The CDR3 totals 12 residues. Trimming stripped 10 bases from V and 0 bases from J, with 7 bases between. For the CDR3, the DNA is TGTGCCACCCAGGTTAGCAATCAGCCCCAGCATTTT. It codes for CATQVSNQPQHF.

The chain recombines TRBV6-5 with TRBJ2-3; the match to TRBD1 covers 8 bases. The CDR3 sequence is 15 residues long. Germline CDR1 reads MNHEY; CDR2 reads SVGAGI. The V segment lost 3 bases and the J segment 7 bases; nucleotides outside the gene matches: 9. CDR3 region: CASSYSARGQNTQYF. Written as DNA, the CDR3 is TGTGCCAGCAGTTATTCCGCCAGGGGGCAAAATACGCAGTATTTT.

The chain recombines TRBV7-9 with TRBJ1-2; D gene uncertain. The length of the CDR3 is 15 residues. The V gene lost 1 base and the J gene lost 5 bases, with 14 bases spanning the gap. CDR1 is SEHNR and CDR2 is FQNEAQ in the germline V gene (reference sequence). The CDR3 DNA reads as TGTGCCAGCAGCTTAGAAGTGGTGGTGGAGTATGGCTACACCTTC. This codes for CASSLEVVVEYGYTF.